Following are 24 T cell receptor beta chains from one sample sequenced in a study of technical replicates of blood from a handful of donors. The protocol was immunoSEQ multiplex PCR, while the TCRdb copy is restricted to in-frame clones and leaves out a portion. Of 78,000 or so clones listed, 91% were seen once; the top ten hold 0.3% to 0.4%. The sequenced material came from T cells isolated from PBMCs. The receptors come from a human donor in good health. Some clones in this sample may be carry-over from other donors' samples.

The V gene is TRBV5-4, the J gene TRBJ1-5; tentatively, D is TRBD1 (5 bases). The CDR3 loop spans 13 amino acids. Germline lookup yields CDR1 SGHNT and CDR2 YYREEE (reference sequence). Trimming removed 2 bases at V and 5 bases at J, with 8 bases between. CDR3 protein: CASSLDSYQPQHF. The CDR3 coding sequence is TGTGCCAGCAGCTTAGACAGTTATCAGCCCCAGCATTTT. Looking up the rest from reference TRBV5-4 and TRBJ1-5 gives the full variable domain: ETGVTQSPTHLIKTRGQQVTLRCSSQSGHNTVSWYQQALGQGPQFIFQYYREEENGRGNFPPRFSGLQFPNYSSELNVNALELDDSALYLCASSLDSYQPQHFGDGTRLSIL.

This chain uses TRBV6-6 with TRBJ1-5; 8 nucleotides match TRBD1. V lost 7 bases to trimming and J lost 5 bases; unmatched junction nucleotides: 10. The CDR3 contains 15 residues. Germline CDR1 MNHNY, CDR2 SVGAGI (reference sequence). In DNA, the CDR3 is TGTGCCAGCAAGGGCCAGGGGGCCCTCCATCAGCCCCAGCATTTT. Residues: CASKGQGALHQPQHF.

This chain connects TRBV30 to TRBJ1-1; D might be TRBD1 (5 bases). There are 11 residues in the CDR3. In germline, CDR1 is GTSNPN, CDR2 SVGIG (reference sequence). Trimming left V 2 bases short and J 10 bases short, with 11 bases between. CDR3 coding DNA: TGTGCCTGGAGTTCAACAGGTGGAGCTTTCTTT. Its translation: CAWSSTGGAFF.

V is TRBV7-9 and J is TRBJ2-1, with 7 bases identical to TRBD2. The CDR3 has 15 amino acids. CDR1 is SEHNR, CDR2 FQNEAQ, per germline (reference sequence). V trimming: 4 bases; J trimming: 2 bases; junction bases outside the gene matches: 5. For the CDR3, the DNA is TGTGCCAGCAGCTCAGCACTAGCGACCTACAATGAGCAGTTCTTC. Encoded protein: CASSSALATYNEQFF.

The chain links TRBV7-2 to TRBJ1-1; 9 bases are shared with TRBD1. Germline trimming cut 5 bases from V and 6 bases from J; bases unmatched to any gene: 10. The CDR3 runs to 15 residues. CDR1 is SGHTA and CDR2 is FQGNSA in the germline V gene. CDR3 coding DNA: TGTGCCAGCAGCCTTGCCGGGACAGGGAGATCTGAAGCTTTCTTT. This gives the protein CASSLAGTGRSEAFF.

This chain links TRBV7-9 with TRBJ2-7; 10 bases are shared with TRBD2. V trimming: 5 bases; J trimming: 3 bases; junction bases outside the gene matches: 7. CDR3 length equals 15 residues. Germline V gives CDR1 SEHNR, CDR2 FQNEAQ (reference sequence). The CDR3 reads CASSGGTSAYYEQYF. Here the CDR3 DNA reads TGTGCCAGCAGCGGCGGGACTAGCGCTTACTACGAGCAGTACTTC.

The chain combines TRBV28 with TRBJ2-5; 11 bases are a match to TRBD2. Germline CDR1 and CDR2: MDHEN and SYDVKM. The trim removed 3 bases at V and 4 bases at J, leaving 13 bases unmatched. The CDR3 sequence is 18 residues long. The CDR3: CASSLPPLGLAVGETQYF. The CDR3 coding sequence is TGTGCCAGCAGTTTGCCTCCGTTGGGACTAGCGGTGGGAGAGACCCAGTACTTC. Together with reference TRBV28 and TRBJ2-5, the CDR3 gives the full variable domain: DVKVTQSSRYLVKRTGEKVFLECVQDMDHENMFWYRQDPGLGLRLIYFSYDVKMKEKGDIPEGYSVSREKKERFSLILESASTNQTSMYLCASSLPPLGLAVGETQYFGPGTRLLVL.

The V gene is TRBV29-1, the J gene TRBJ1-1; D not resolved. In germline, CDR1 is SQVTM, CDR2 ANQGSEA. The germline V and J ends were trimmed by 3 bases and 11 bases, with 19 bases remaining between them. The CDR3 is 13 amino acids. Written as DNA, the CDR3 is TGCAGCGTTGAGAGGTCCCGCGGAGTAAACGCTTTCTTT. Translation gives CSVERSRGVNAFF. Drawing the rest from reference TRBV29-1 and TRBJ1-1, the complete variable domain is SAVISQKPSRDICQRGTSLTIQCQVDSQVTMMFWYRQQPGQSLTLIATANQGSEATYESGFVIDKFPISRPNLTFSTLTVSNMSPEDSSIYLCSVERSRGVNAFFGQGTRLTVV.

CDR3 bases: TGCGCCAGCAGCTTAGCGACAGGAAATGAAAAACTGTTTTTT. It is translated as CASSLATGNEKLFF. The chain employs TRBV5-1 and TRBJ1-4; perhaps TRBD1 as D (6 bases). The CDR3 is 14 residues long. V was trimmed by 2 bases and J by 5 bases, leaving 10 bases between them. CDR1 SGHRS and CDR2 YFSETQ come from the germline V gene.

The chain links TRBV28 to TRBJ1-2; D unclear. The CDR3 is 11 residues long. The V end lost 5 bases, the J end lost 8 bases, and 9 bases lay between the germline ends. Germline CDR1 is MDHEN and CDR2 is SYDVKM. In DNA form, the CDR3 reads TGTGCCAGCAGTCCGACGGGGGGCTACACCTTC. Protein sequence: CASSPTGGYTF.

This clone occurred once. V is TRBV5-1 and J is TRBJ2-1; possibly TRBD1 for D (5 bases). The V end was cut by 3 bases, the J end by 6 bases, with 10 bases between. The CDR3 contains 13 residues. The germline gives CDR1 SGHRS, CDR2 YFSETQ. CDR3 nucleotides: TGCGCCAGCAGCTCACTCACAGGCAATGAGCAGTTCTTC. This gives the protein CASSSLTGNEQFF. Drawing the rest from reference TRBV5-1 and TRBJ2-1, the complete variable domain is KAGVTQTPRYLIKTRGQQVTLSCSPISGHRSVSWYQQTPGQGLQFLFEYFSETQRNKGNFPGRFSGRQFSNSRSEMNVSTLELGDSALYLCASSSLTGNEQFFGPGTRLTVL.

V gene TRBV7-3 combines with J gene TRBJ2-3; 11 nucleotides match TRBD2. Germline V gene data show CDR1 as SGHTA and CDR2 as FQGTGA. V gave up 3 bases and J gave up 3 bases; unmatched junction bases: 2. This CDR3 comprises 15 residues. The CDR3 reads CASSFSGGATDTQYF. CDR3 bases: TGTGCCAGCAGCTTTAGCGGGGGGGCAACAGATACGCAGTATTTT.

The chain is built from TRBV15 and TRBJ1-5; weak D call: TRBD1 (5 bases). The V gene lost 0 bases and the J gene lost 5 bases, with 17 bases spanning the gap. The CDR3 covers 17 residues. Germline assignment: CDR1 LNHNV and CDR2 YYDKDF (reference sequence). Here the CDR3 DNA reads TGTGCCACCAGCAGAGATCTGAACATTAACAGGCATCAGCCCCAGCATTTT. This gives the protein CATSRDLNINRHQPQHF.

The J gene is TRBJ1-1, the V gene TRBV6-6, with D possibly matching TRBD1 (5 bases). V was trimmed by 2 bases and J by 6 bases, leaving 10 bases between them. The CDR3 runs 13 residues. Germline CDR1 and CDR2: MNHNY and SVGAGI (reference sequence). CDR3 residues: CASSYGREAEAFF. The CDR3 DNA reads TGTGCCAGCAGTTACGGCAGGGAGGCTGAAGCTTTCTTT.

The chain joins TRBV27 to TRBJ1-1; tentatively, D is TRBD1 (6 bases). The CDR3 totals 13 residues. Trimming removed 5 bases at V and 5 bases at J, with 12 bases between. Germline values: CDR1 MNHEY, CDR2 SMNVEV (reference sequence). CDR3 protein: CASSLQGRTEAFF. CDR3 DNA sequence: TGTGCCAGCAGTCTTCAGGGGCGGACTGAAGCTTTCTTT.

CDR3 sequence: CASSYAGTGGEKLFF. CDR3 bases: TGTGCCAGCAGCTACGCCGGGACAGGGGGTGAAAAACTGTTTTTT. The chain links TRBV11-1 to TRBJ1-4; 11 nucleotides align to TRBD1. The germline gives CDR1 SGHAT, CDR2 FQDESV (reference sequence). This CDR3 contains 15 residues. V was clipped by 4 bases and J by 7 bases; unmatched bases: 5.

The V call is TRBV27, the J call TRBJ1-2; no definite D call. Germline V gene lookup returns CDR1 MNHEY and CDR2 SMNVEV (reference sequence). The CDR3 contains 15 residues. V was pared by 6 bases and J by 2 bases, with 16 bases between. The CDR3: CASSRIADGNYGYTF. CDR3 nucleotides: TGTGCCAGCAGCAGAATCGCCGACGGGAACTATGGCTACACCTTC.

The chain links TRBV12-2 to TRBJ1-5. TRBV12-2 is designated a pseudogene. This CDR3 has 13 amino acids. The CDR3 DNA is TGTGCAAGTCGCTTATGGGAGGGGGAGCCCCAGCATTTT. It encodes CASRLWEGEPQHF.

CDR3 in amino acids: CASSGAGESAQHF. CDR3 in DNA: TGTGCCAGCAGTGGGGCGGGGGAATCAGCCCAGCATTTT. V usage is TRBV25-1 and J usage is TRBJ1-5, with D possibly being TRBD1 (5 bases). This CDR3 is 13 amino acids long. Deletions cut 4 bases from V and 11 bases from J, with 15 bases between. In germline, CDR1 is MGHDK, CDR2 SYGVNS.

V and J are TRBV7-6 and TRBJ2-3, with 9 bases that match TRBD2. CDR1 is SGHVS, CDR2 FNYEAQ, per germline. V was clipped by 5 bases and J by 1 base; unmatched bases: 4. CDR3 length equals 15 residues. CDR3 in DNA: TGTGCCAGCAGCCGACTAGCGGAAGGCACAGATACGCAGTATTTT. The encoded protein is CASSRLAEGTDTQYF.

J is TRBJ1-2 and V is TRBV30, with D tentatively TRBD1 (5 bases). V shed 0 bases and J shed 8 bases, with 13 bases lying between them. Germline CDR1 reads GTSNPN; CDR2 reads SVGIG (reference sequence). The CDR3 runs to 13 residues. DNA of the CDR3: TGTGCCTGGAGTGTCAAGGGGTTGGGGGGCTACACCTTC. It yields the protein CAWSVKGLGGYTF. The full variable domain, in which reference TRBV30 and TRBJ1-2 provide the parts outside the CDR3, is SQTIHQWPATLVQPVGSPLSLECTVEGTSNPNLYWYRQAAGRGLQLLFYSVGIGQISSEVPQNLSASRPQDRQFILSSKKLLLSDSGFYLCAWSVKGLGGYTFGSGTRLTVV.

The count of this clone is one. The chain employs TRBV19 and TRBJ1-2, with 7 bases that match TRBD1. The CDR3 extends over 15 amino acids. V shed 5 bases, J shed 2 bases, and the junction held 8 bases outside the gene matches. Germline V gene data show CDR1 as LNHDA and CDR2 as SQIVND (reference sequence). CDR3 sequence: CASSFSRQGNYGYTF. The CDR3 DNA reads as TGTGCCAGTAGTTTTTCCCGACAGGGAAACTATGGCTACACCTTC.

In nucleotides, the CDR3 is TGTGCCATTGGGCCATGGACCCACCGACAGGGAAACACCATATATTTT. This translates into CAIGPWTHRQGNTIYF. The chain couples TRBV2 to TRBJ1-3; the D gene is possibly TRBD1 (5 bases). CDR1 and CDR2 (germline): SNHLY, FYNNEI. V lost 10 bases, J lost 4 bases, and 23 bases lay in between. This CDR3 is 16 amino acids long. Full variable domain (outside the CDR3, taken from reference TRBV2 and TRBJ1-3): EPEVTQTPSHQVTQMGQEVILRCVPISNHLYFYWYRQILGQKVEFLVSFYNNEISEKSEIFDDQFSVERPDGSNFTLKIRSTKLEDSAMYFCAIGPWTHRQGNTIYFGEGSWLTVV.

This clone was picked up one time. The CDR3 protein is CASSRGSNQPQHF. In DNA form, the CDR3 reads TGTGCCAGCAGTAGGGGTAGCAATCAGCCCCAGCATTTT. This chain joins TRBV28 and TRBJ1-5; tentative D call: TRBD1 (5 bases). Trimming cost V 5 bases and J 0 bases, with 5 bases left between them. CDR3 length equals 13 residues. Germline CDR1 reads MDHEN; CDR2 reads SYDVKM. The entire variable domain, with the rest obtained from reference TRBV28 and TRBJ1-5, is as follows: DVKVTQSSRYLVKRTGEKVFLECVQDMDHENMFWYRQDPGLGLRLIYFSYDVKMKEKGDIPEGYSVSREKKERFSLILESASTNQTSMYLCASSRGSNQPQHFGDGTRLSIL.